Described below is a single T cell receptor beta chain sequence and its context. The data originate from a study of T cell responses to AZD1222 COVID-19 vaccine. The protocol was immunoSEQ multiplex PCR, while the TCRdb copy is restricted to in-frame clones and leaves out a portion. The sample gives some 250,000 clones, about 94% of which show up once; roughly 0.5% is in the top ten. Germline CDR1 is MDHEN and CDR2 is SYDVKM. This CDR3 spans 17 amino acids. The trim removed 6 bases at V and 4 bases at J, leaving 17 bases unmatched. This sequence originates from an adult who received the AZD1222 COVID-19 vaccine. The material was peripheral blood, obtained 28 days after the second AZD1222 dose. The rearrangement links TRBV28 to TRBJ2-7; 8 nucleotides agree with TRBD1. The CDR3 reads CASRGPGGRPPGYEQYF. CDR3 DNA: TGTGCCAGCAGGGGGCCAGGGGGCCGCCCCCCAGGATACGAGCAGTACTTC.